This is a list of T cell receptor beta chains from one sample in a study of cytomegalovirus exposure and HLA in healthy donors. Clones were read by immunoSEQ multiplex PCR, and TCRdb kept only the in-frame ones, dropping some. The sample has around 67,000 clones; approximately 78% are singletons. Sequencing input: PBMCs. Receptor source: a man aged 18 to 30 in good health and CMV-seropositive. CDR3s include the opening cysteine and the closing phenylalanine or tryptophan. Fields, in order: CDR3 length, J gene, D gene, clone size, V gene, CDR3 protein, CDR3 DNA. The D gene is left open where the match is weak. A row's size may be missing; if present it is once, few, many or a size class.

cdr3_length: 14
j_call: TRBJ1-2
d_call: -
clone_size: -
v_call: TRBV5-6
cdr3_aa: CASSLGDTYYGYTF
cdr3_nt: TGTGCCAGCAGCTTGGGAGATACGTACTATGGCTACACCTTC

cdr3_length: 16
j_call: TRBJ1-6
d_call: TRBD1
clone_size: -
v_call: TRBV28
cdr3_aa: CASSLSRQGAGSPLHF
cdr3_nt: TGTGCCAGCAGTTTATCCAGACAGGGGGCTGGATCACCCCTCCACTTT

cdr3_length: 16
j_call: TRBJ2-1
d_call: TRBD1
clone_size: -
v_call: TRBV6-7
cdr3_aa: CASSYVTGGVHNEQFF
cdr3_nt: TGTGCCAGCAGTTACGTGACAGGGGGCGTCCACAATGAGCAGTTCTTC

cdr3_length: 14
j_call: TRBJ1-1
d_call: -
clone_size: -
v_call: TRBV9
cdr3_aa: CASSGDSGGTEAFF
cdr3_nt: TGTGCCAGCAGCGGGGATTCGGGGGGCACTGAAGCTTTCTTT

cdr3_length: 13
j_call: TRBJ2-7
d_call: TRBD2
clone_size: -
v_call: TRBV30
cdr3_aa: CARGIPGGYEQYF
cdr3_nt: TGTGCCCGCGGGATCCCGGGGGGCTACGAGCAGTACTTC

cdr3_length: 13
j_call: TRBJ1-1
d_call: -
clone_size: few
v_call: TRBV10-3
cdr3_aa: CAISERPGTEAFF
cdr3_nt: TGTGCCATCAGTGAACGGCCGGGCACTGAAGCTTTCTTT

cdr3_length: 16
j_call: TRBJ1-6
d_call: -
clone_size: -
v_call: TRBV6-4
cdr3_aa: CASSDSEGRGRSPLHF
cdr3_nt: TGTGCCAGCAGTGACTCAGAGGGCAGGGGTAGGTCACCCCTCCACTTT

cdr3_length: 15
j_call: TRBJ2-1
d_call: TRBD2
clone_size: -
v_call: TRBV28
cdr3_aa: CASRGLAGGYNEQFF
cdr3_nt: TGTGCCAGCAGGGGACTAGCGGGGGGGTACAATGAGCAGTTCTTC

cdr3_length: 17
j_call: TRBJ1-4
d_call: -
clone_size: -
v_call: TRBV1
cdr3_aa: CTSSPKGGLATNEKLFF
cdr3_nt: TGCACCAGCAGCCCGAAAGGCGGGCTAGCAACTAATGAAAAACTGTTTTTT

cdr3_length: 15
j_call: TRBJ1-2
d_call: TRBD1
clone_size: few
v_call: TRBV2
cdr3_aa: CASTDGQVFSYGYTF
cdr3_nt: TGTGCCAGCACCGATGGACAGGTTTTTTCCTATGGCTACACCTTC

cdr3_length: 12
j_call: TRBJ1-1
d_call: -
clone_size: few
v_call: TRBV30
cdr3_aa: CAWNLGATEAFF
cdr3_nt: TGTGCCTGGAACCTGGGGGCCACTGAAGCTTTCTTT

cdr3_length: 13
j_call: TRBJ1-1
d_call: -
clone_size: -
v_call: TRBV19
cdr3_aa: CASKQSPNTEAFF
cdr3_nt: TGTGCCAGTAAACAGTCTCCGAACACTGAAGCTTTCTTT

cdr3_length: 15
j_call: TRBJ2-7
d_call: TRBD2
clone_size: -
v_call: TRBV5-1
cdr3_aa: CATSRGAGGGYEQYF
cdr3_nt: TGCGCCACCAGCCGCGGAGCGGGGGGAGGCTACGAGCAGTACTTC

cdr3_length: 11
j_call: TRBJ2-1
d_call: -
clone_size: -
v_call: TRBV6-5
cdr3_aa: CASSYTGEVFF
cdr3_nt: TGTGCCAGCAGTTACACGGGGGAGGTGTTCTTC

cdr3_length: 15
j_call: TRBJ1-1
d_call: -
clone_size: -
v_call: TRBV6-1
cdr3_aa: CASLHEGDINTEAFF
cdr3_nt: TGTGCCAGCCTCCACGAGGGGGATATTAACACTGAAGCTTTCTTT

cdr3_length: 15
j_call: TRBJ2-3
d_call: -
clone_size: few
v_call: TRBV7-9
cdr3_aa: CASSLGAGREDTQYF
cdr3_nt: TGTGCCAGCAGCTTAGGGGCGGGGCGGGAAGATACGCAGTATTTT

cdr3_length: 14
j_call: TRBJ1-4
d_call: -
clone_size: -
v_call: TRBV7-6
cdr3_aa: CASSLGATNEKLFF
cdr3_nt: TGTGCCAGCAGCTTAGGAGCAACTAATGAAAAACTGTTTTTT